Each of the 25 T cell receptor beta chains below was sequenced from the same sample in a study of blood T cell repertoires in COVID-19. Only in-frame clones appear in the TCRdb table, and some are missing; sequencing was by immunoSEQ multiplex PCR. Of about 170,000 clones listed, around nine tenths were seen once; the top ten hold over 3.5%. The sample taken for sequencing was peripheral blood. These receptors all stem from a man younger than 35 with active or convalescent COVID-19.

This chain joins TRBV6-5 and TRBJ1-5; tentative D call: TRBD1 (6 bases). CDR3 size: 14 residues. Deletions cut 1 base from V and 5 bases from J, with 9 bases between. The germline V gene encodes CDR1 MNHEY and CDR2 SVGAGI. In DNA form, the CDR3 reads TGTGCCAGCAGTTACTATTCAGGGGATCAGCCCCAGCATTTT. It yields the protein CASSYYSGDQPQHF.

The chain combines TRBV2 with TRBJ1-5, with a weak D call TRBD1 (5 bases). V gave up 7 bases and J gave up 5 bases, with 12 bases separating them. This CDR3 region has 13 residues. Germline CDR1 reads SNHLY; CDR2 reads FYNNEI. The CDR3 loop is CASNIGGDQPQHF. The CDR3 DNA reads as TGTGCCAGCAATATAGGAGGGGATCAGCCCCAGCATTTT.

V and J are TRBV5-1 and TRBJ2-5; 9 bases agree with TRBD1. Germline V gives CDR1 SGHRS, CDR2 YFSETQ. This CDR3 contains 15 residues. The V segment lost 1 base and the J segment 2 bases; nucleotides outside the gene matches: 3. The chain's CDR3 is CASSLTGGIQETQYF. In nucleotides, the CDR3 is TGCGCCAGCAGCTTGACAGGGGGCATACAAGAGACCCAGTACTTC.

The chain couples TRBV2 to TRBJ2-3; 8 bases align to TRBD1. The V segment lost 3 bases and the J segment 6 bases; nucleotides outside the gene matches: 11. The germline gives CDR1 SNHLY, CDR2 FYNNEI. This CDR3 region has 16 residues. The CDR3 DNA reads TGTGCCAGCAGTGATGAGGCAGGGGGCGTTATGGATACGCAGTATTTT. It translates to CASSDEAGGVMDTQYF.

The chain combines TRBV29-1 with TRBJ2-1; 10 nucleotides line up with TRBD2. Germline assignment: CDR1 SQVTM and CDR2 ANQGSEA. CDR3 length: 19 amino acids. Losses at the gene ends were 6 bases for V and 4 bases for J; bases not matched to a gene: 21. CDR3 in amino acids: CSVPPGWVALAGVYNEQFF. In nucleotides, the CDR3 is TGCAGCGTCCCCCCGGGTTGGGTGGCCCTAGCGGGAGTTTACAATGAGCAGTTCTTC.

This chain links TRBV27 with TRBJ2-7; D is possibly TRBD2 (5 bases). The CDR3 length is 13 residues. V was cut by 5 bases and J by 3 bases, with 11 bases left in between. Looked up from germline, CDR1 is MNHEY and CDR2 is SMNVEV (reference sequence). CDR3 region: CASSLGLYYEQYF. The CDR3 DNA follows: TGTGCCAGCAGTCTAGGACTTTACTACGAGCAGTACTTC.

The chain combines TRBV28 with TRBJ2-3; the match to TRBD2 covers 7 bases. This CDR3 is built from 17 residues. Germline CDR1 reads MDHEN; CDR2 reads SYDVKM. The J segment lost 2 bases and the V segment lost 7 bases, leaving 15 bases of the junction unmatched. CDR3 protein: CASTTPYGLADTDTQYF. The CDR3 region has the DNA TGTGCCAGCACCACCCCCTACGGGCTAGCGGACACAGATACGCAGTATTTT.

This chain links TRBV7-9 with TRBJ1-4, with unresolved D. The V gene's germline CDR1 is SEHNR and CDR2 FQNEAQ (reference sequence). Trimming took off 4 bases at V and 8 bases at J, with 14 bases between the two ends. This CDR3 is built from 14 residues. The DNA for the CDR3 is TGTGCCAGCAGCTCAGGCCTACCCCGAGAAAAACTGTTTTTT. Its translation is CASSSGLPREKLFF. Full variable domain (missing parts from reference TRBV7-9 and TRBJ1-4): DTGVSQNPRHKITKRGQNVTFRCDPISEHNRLYWYRQTLGQGPEFLTYFQNEAQLEKSRLLSDRFSAERPKGSFSTLEIQRTEQGDSAMYLCASSSGLPREKLFFGSGTQLSVL.

The J gene is TRBJ1-5, the V gene TRBV28; the D gene is possibly TRBD1 (6 bases). The CDR3 is 15 amino acids. Per the germline V gene, CDR1 is MDHEN and CDR2 is SYDVKM. Trimming removed 4 bases from V and 2 bases from J, with 12 bases in between. CDR3 in amino acids: CASSYTRQGNQPQHF. Written as DNA, the CDR3 is TGTGCCAGCAGTTACACCAGACAGGGCAATCAGCCCCAGCATTTT.

The CDR3 DNA sequence: TGCGCCAGCAGCTTTGGGACACCACGACTTGGCTACACCTTC. Translated, it gives CASSFGTPRLGYTF. The chain combines TRBV5-1 with TRBJ1-2, with D possibly TRBD1 on 6 matching bases. From germline, CDR1 is SGHRS and CDR2 YFSETQ. The CDR3 is 14 amino acids. With 2 bases removed from V and 7 bases from J, the gap between germline ends came to 15 bases.

The CDR3 DNA is TGTGCCAGCAGCCTCACGGAGGGAGGTCGGTTCTTTAGGAACACTGAAGCTTTCTTT. Its protein is CASSLTEGGRFFRNTEAFF. V is TRBV7-9 and J is TRBJ1-1; no clear D. V lost 5 bases, J lost 1 base, and 26 bases lay in between. Germline V gives CDR1 SEHNR, CDR2 FQNEAQ (reference sequence). The length of the CDR3 is 19 residues.

The chain has TRBV29-1 and TRBJ2-2, with D perhaps matching TRBD2 (5 bases). The CDR3 has 11 amino acids. Trimming removed 8 bases from V and 6 bases from J, with 10 bases in between. CDR1 is SQVTM, CDR2 ANQGSEA, per germline. CDR3 in amino acids: CSSRVAGELFF. CDR3 DNA sequence: TGCAGCTCGCGGGTAGCCGGGGAGCTGTTTTTT.

This sequence joins TRBV6-6 and TRBJ2-7; maybe TRBD2 (5 bases). This CDR3 is 15 amino acids long. Trimming cost V 5 bases and J 5 bases, with 19 bases left between them. The germline V gene encodes CDR1 MNHNY and CDR2 SVGAGI (reference sequence). CDR3 loop: CASSTEGSRVNEQYF. CDR3 nucleotides: TGTGCCAGCAGTACTGAGGGTAGTCGAGTCAACGAGCAGTACTTC.

This clone was recorded only once. V gene TRBV5-8 combines with J gene TRBJ1-5; D is uncertain. V dropped 1 base and J dropped 9 bases, with 8 bases sitting between them. The CDR3 runs to 12 residues. The germline gives CDR1 SGHTS, CDR2 YDEGEE. CDR3 loop: CASSLFRGPQHF. CDR3 DNA sequence: TGTGCCAGCAGCTTGTTCCGCGGGCCCCAGCATTTT.

V is TRBV7-3 and J is TRBJ2-1, with 8 positions matching TRBD2. The V and J ends lost 3 bases and 6 bases, in that order; junction bases with no gene match: 7. The CDR3 loop spans 15 amino acids. In germline, CDR1 is SGHTA, CDR2 FQGTGA. The CDR3 DNA reads as TGTGCCAGCAGCTTCGACCGGGAGGGAGGCAATGAGCAGTTCTTC. Amino acids: CASSFDREGGNEQFF.

This clone appeared a few times. The chain joins TRBV4-3 to TRBJ2-2; 7 nucleotides agree with TRBD2. Germline V CDR1 and CDR2: LGHNA, YSLEER. V dropped 0 bases and J dropped 10; count of bases not matched to a gene: 8. The CDR3 is made up of 15 amino acids. This CDR3 reads CASSQEPTSSEELFF. Here the CDR3 DNA reads TGCGCCAGCAGCCAAGAACCGACTAGCTCTGAGGAGCTGTTTTTT.

J is TRBJ1-6 and V is TRBV7-9, with D perhaps TRBD1 (5 bases). V lost 3 bases to trimming and J lost 5 bases, with 11 bases between them. This CDR3 is 15 amino acids long. Germline V gene sequence: CDR1 SEHNR, CDR2 FQNEAQ (reference sequence). This CDR3 reads CASSFTGNHNSPLHF. As DNA, the CDR3 is TGTGCCAGCAGCTTCACAGGCAACCATAATTCACCCCTCCACTTT.

This sequence joins TRBV6-5 and TRBJ1-2, with 9 bases that match TRBD1. Per germline, CDR1 MNHEY and CDR2 SVGAGI. Trimming cost V 0 bases and J 4 bases; bases outside gene matches: 3. The CDR3 length is 15 residues. The CDR3 DNA follows: TGTGCCAGCAGTTACTCGGGGACAGGGAGCTATGGCTACACCTTC. It translates to CASSYSGTGSYGYTF.

CDR3 nucleotide sequence: TGTGCCAGCAGTACGGGATCTCCTGAGCAGTTCTTC. The encoded protein is CASSTGSPEQFF. V and J are TRBV12-3 or TRBV12-4 and TRBJ2-1, with D tentatively TRBD2 (5 bases). This CDR3 contains 12 residues. Deletions cut 5 bases from V and 9 bases from J, with 11 bases between.

The rearrangement joins TRBV4-1 to TRBJ2-1; the D gene is possibly TRBD2 (5 bases). This CDR3 is 15 amino acids long. Trimming shortened V by 0 bases and J by 6 bases, and 12 bases separated the two germline ends. The germline CDR1 and CDR2 sequences are MGHRA and YSYEKL. The CDR3 bases are TGCGCCAGCAGCCAAGATAGAACTAGGATCAATGAGCAGTTCTTC. Translated, it gives CASSQDRTRINEQFF.

The rearrangement joins TRBV7-3 to TRBJ2-2, with D unclear. Trimming took off 0 bases at V and 0 bases at J, with 5 bases between the two ends. Germline CDR1 reads SGHTA; CDR2 reads FQGTGA. CDR3 size: 15 residues. CDR3 sequence (DNA): TGTGCCAGCAGCTTAACGGTAGCGAACACCGGGGAGCTGTTTTTT. Its translation: CASSLTVANTGELFF.

This clone was observed a single time. This CDR3 reads CASSSAGFPYEQYV. The CDR3 DNA reads as TGTGCCAGTAGTTCGGCAGGGTTCCCCTACGAGCAGTACGTC. The rearrangement joins TRBV19 to TRBJ2-7; D possibly corresponds to TRBD1 (5 bases). Trimming shortened V by 5 bases and J by 2 bases, and 13 bases separated the two germline ends. The CDR3 runs 14 residues. CDR1 and CDR2 (germline): LNHDA, SQIVND (reference sequence).

Details on this clone: One junction end disagrees with the germline gene, perhaps due to a read error. This chain uses TRBV19 with TRBJ1-4; D is undetermined. This CDR3 has 17 amino acids. Per germline, CDR1 LNHDA and CDR2 SQIVND (reference sequence). The CDR3 DNA sequence: TGTGCCAGTAGCATAGACCCCGATTCGGCAACTAATGAAAAACTGTTTTTT. The encoded protein is CASSIDPDSATNEKLFF.

This clone occurred a few times. The chain employs TRBV21-1 and TRBJ1-1. TRBV21-1 is a pseudogene locus. The CDR3 extends over 11 amino acids. The CDR3 sequence: CASSRVTEAFF. In DNA form, the CDR3 reads TGTGCCAGCAGCCGAGTGACTGAAGCTTTCTTT.

The genes are TRBV27 and TRBJ2-6, with D uncertain. This CDR3 has 13 residues. CDR1 and CDR2 (germline): MNHEY, SMNVEV (reference sequence). Between the trimmed V and J ends, which lost 7 bases and 0 bases, there was a span of 4 bases. CDR3 protein: CASMYSGANVLTF. CDR3 sequence (DNA): TGTGCCAGCATGTACTCTGGGGCCAACGTCCTGACTTTC.